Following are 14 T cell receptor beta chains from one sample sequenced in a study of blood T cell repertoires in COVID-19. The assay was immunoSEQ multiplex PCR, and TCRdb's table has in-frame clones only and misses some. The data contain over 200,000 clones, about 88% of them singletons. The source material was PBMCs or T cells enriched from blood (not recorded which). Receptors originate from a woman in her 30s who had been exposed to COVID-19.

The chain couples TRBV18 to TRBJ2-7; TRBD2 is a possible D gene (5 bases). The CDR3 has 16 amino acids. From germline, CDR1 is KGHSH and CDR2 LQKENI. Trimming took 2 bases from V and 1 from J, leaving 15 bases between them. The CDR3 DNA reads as TGTGCCAGCTCACCAGGCGTGAGGGAAGGGTCCTACGAGCAGTACTTC. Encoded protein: CASSPGVREGSYEQYF.

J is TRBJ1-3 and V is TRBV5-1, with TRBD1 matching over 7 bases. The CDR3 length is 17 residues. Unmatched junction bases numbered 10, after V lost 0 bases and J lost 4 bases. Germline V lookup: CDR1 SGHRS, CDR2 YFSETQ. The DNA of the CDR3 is TGCGCCAGCAGCTTGGGGCGGCAGGGGGTTTACGGAAACACCATATATTTT. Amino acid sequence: CASSLGRQGVYGNTIYF.

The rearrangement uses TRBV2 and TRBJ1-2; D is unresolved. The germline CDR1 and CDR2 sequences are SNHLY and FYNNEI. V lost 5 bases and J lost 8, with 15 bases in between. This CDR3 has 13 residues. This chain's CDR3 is CASSTDMIEGYTF. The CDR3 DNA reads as TGTGCCAGCAGTACCGACATGATCGAAGGCTACACCTTC.

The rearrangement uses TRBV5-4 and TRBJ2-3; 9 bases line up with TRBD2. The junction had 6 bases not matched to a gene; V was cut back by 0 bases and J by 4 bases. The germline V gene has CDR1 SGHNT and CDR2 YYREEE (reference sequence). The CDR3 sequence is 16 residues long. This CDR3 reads CASSLVSGGKADTQYF. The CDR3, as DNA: TGTGCCAGCAGCTTGGTTAGCGGGGGCAAAGCAGATACGCAGTATTTT. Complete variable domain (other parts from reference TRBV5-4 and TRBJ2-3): ETGVTQSPTHLIKTRGQQVTLRCSSQSGHNTVSWYQQALGQGPQFIFQYYREEENGRGNFPPRFSGLQFPNYSSELNVNALELDDSALYLCASSLVSGGKADTQYFGPGTRLTVL.

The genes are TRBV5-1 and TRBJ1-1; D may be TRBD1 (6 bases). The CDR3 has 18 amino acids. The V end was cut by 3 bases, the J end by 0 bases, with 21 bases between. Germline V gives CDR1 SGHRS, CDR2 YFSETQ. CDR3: CASSSFIRTASLNTEAFF. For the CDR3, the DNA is TGCGCCAGCAGCTCCTTTATTCGGACAGCGTCGTTGAACACTGAAGCTTTCTTT.

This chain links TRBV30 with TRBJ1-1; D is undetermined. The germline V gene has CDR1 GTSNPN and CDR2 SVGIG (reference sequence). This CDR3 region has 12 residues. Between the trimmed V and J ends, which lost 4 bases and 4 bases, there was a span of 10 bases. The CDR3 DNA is TGTGCCTGGACCCCCACCGGCACTGAAGCTTTCTTT. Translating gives CAWTPTGTEAFF.

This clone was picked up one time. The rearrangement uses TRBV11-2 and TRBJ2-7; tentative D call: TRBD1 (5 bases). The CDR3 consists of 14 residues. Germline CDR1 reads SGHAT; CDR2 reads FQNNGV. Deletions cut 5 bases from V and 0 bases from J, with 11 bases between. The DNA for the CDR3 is TGTGCCAGCAGCGCCCGGACATTCTCCTACGAGCAGTACTTC. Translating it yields CASSARTFSYEQYF.

The CDR3 DNA reads as TGTGCCAGCAGTTTCTTTCTAAATTCACCCCTCCACTTT. Residues: CASSFFLNSPLHF. The J gene is TRBJ1-6, the V gene TRBV27; D is unresolved. Trimming removed 3 bases at V and 7 bases at J, with 7 bases between. Germline V gene data show CDR1 as MNHEY and CDR2 as SMNVEV (reference sequence). The CDR3 loop spans 13 amino acids.

CDR3 DNA: TGTGCCTGCACCCCGAACCCGGGACAGCAGAACACTGAAGCTTTCTTT. Amino acid sequence: CACTPNPGQQNTEAFF. V is TRBV10-3 and J is TRBJ1-1; 7 positions agree with TRBD1. The germline V gene encodes CDR1 ENHRY and CDR2 SYGVKD. This CDR3 has 16 residues. The V segment lost 11 bases and the J segment 1 base; nucleotides outside the gene matches: 16.

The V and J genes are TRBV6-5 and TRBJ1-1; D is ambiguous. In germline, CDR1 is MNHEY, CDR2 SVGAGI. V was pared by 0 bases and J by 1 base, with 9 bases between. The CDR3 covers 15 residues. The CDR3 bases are TGTGCCAGCAGTTACTCCCCAAGCGGGAACACTGAAGCTTTCTTT. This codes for CASSYSPSGNTEAFF.

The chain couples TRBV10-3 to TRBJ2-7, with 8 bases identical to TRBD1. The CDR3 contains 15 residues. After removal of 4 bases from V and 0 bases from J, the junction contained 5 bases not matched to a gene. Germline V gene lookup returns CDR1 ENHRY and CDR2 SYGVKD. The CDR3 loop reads CAISARDRSSYEQYF. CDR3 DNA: TGTGCCATCAGTGCGCGGGACAGGAGCTCCTACGAGCAGTACTTC.

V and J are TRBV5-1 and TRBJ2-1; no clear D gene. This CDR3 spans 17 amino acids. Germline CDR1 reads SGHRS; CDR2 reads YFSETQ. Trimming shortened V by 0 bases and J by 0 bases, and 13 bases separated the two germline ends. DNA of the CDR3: TGCGCCAGCAGCTTGGAGGCCAGGCTCAGCTCCTACAATGAGCAGTTCTTC. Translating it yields CASSLEARLSSYNEQFF.

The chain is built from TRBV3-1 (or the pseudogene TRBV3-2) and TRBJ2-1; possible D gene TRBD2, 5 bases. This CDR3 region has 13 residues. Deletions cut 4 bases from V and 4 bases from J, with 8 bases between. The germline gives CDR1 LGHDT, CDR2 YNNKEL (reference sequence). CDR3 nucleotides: TGTGCCAGCAGCCTCCGCGGGTACAATGAGCAGTTCTTC. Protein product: CASSLRGYNEQFF.

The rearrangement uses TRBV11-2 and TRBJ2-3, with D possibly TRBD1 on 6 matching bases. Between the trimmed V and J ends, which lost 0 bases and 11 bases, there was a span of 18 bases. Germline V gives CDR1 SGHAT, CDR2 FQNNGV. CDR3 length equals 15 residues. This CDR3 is CASSLDSVGTQQQYF. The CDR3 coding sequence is TGTGCCAGCAGCTTAGATTCTGTAGGGACACAGCAGCAGTATTTT.